The entry that follows covers one T cell receptor (beta chain) sequence. Germline V CDR1 and CDR2: MNHEY, SMNVEV (reference sequence). Losses at the gene ends were 7 bases for V and 9 bases for J; bases not matched to a gene: 15. The CDR3 is made up of 15 amino acids. This sample was taken from a study of cytomegalovirus exposure and HLA in healthy donors. The PCR used 60 Vbeta and 13 Jbeta primers. The method was immunoSEQ multiplex PCR; TCRdb's version includes in-frame clones alone and lacks a portion of them. The table lists over 150,000 clones, 70% to 80% of them singletons. This sequence originates from a male donor in good health and CMV-seronegative. Sequences were obtained from PBMCs. The chain carries TRBV27 and TRBJ2-1; 7 nucleotides match TRBD1. CDR3 sequence: CASKSYRQGHGEQFF. The CDR3 DNA sequence: TGTGCCAGCAAATCTTACCGACAGGGACATGGTGAGCAGTTCTTC.